This is a list of T cell receptor beta chains from one sample in a study of response to subunit inactivated influenza vaccine. TCRdb re-derived calls from the RT-PCR reads in MiXCR, one entry per CDR3 protein. The sample consists of approximately 500,000 distinct CDR3 sequences, 12% to 15% of them appearing once. Specimen: PBMCs from blood, collected 12 days after vaccination. Receptor source: a middle-aged man who received an inactivated influenza vaccine. CDR3s include the opening cysteine and the closing phenylalanine or tryptophan. The D gene is left open where the match is weak. Clone size appears in some rows only: once, few, many, or a class for an expanded clone.

>.|TRBV25-1|TRBJ2-7|few
CASSEFSEQYF
TGTGCCAGCAGTGAATTCTCAGAGCAGTACTTC
>TRBD2|TRBV5-1|TRBJ2-7|few
CASSLAGGGTITYEQYF
TGCGCCAGCAGCTTGGCCGGCGGGGGGACTATTACCTACGAGCAGTACTTC
>TRBD1|TRBV18|TRBJ1-1|few
CASSLRQGAPTEAFF
TGTGCCAGCTCACTTCGACAGGGGGCCCCCACTGAAGCTTTCTTT
>.|TRBV7-9|TRBJ2-1|many
CASSFDYTYNEQFF
TGTGCCAGCAGCTTCGACTATACTTACAATGAGCAGTTCTTC
>.|TRBV20-1|TRBJ1-5|few
CSASGGGQPQHF
TGCAGTGCTAGTGGGGGTGGGCAGCCCCAGCATTTT
>.|TRBV20-1|TRBJ2-1|few
CSARVTGANEQFF
TGCAGTGCTAGAGTGACGGGAGCCAATGAGCAGTTCTTC
>TRBD2|TRBV20-1|TRBJ2-5|few
CSATSISGGAKTQYF
TGCAGTGCTACTTCGATAAGCGGGGGGGCCAAGACCCAGTACTTC
>TRBD1|TRBV11-2|TRBJ1-1|many
CASSQGQGKTEAFF
TGTGCCAGCAGCCAAGGACAGGGGAAAACTGAAGCTTTCTTT
>.|TRBV19|TRBJ1-1|.
CASRGAGDTEAFF
TGTGCCAGTCGGGGGGCCGGGGACACTGAAGCTTTCTTT
>.|TRBV5-1|TRBJ2-1|few
CASSLGQSHEQFF
TGCGCCAGCAGCCTAGGACAGAGCCATGAGCAGTTCTTC
>.|TRBV19|TRBJ2-7|few
CASSILVGQGTYEQYF
TGTGCCAGTAGTATCCTGGTTGGTCAGGGGACCTACGAGCAGTACTTC
>.|TRBV6-2/TRBV6-3|TRBJ2-5|many
CASSYSKETQYF
TGTGCCAGCAGTTACTCGAAAGAGACCCAGTACTTC
>.|TRBV6-2/TRBV6-3|TRBJ1-5|few
CASSYGQGNNQPQHF
TGTGCCAGCAGTTACGGGCAGGGCAACAATCAGCCCCAGCATTTT
>TRBD2|TRBV6-5|TRBJ2-1|.
CASSNTGGSRKNNEQFF
TGTGCCAGCAGTAACACCGGGGGGTCCCGCAAAAACAATGAGCAGTTCTTC
>.|TRBV4-1|TRBJ1-2|few
CASSQAISNYGYTF
TGCGCCAGCAGCCAAGCCATCTCCAACTATGGCTACACCTTC
>.|TRBV25-1|TRBJ1-6|.
CASSISGGISPLHF
TGTGCCAGCAGTATATCAGGCGGGATTTCACCCCTCCACTTT
>TRBD1|TRBV27|TRBJ2-7|.
CASSAGTGYSYEQYF
TGTGCCAGCAGTGCCGGGACAGGGTACTCCTACGAGCAGTACTTC
>.|TRBV20-1|TRBJ2-5|.
CSARDPRRETQYF
TGCAGTGCTAGAGATCCTAGAAGGGAGACCCAGTACTTC
>TRBD1|TRBV12-3/TRBV12-4|TRBJ2-3|many
CASSLVLQGSDTQYF
TGTGCCAGCAGTTTAGTGCTACAGGGGTCGGATACGCAGTATTTT
>TRBD2|TRBV9|TRBJ2-7|few
CASSVAGGDSYEQYF
TGTGCCAGCAGCGTAGCTGGGGGGGACTCCTACGAGCAGTACTTC
>.|TRBV12-3/TRBV12-4|TRBJ2-3|.
CASSLDWATTQYF
TGTGCCAGCAGTTTAGACTGGGCCACTACGCAGTATTTT
>.|TRBV5-1|TRBJ1-1|.
CASSLDIPNTEAFF
TGCGCCAGCAGCTTGGACATACCGAACACTGAAGCTTTCTTT
>TRBD1|TRBV28|TRBJ2-3|few
CASSLFKGAKADTQYF
TGTGCCAGCAGTCTTTTTAAGGGGGCCAAGGCAGATACGCAGTATTTT
>TRBD2|TRBV28|TRBJ2-7|.
CASSTSGLGAYEQYF
TGTGCCAGCAGTACCTCGGGACTAGGGGCCTACGAGCAGTACTTC
>.|TRBV20-1|TRBJ2-7|few
CSASGGLSLSEQYF
TGCAGTGCTAGTGGTGGGCTCTCCCTCTCCGAGCAGTACTTC
>.|TRBV29-1|TRBJ2-7|few
CSVAPEPYEQYF
TGCAGCGTCGCGCCGGAGCCCTACGAGCAGTACTTC
>.|TRBV5-1|TRBJ2-5|.
CASSPKGFPSQETQYF
TGCGCCAGCAGCCCCAAGGGGTTCCCCTCCCAAGAGACCCAGTACTTC
>TRBD2|TRBV6-2/TRBV6-3|TRBJ2-7|.
CASSTSGSRYYEQYF
TGTGCCAGCAGCACTAGCGGGAGTCGGTACTACGAGCAGTACTTC
>.|TRBV28|TRBJ1-5|.
CASSLLGGSRAQHF
TGTGCCAGCAGTCTCCTTGGCGGCAGTCGGGCCCAGCATTTT
>TRBD1|TRBV20-1|TRBJ1-5|.
CSALHRDRAGQPQHF
TGCAGTGCTTTACACCGGGACAGGGCGGGTCAGCCCCAGCATTTT
>TRBD1|TRBV6-2/TRBV6-3|TRBJ1-5|few
CASSHVGDRNGNQPQHF
TGTGCCAGCAGCCACGTCGGGGACAGAAACGGGAATCAGCCCCAGCATTTT
>TRBD2|TRBV20-1|TRBJ2-3|.
CSASDRGLAEDTQYF
TGCAGTGCTAGTGATAGGGGACTAGCGGAGGATACGCAGTATTTT
>.|TRBV6-5|TRBJ2-7|few
CASSYSRGPPSYEQYF
TGTGCCAGCAGTTACTCCCGGGGTCCTCCCTCCTACGAGCAGTACTTC
>TRBD1|TRBV25-1|TRBJ2-6|few
CASSEFFGTGMNGANVLTF
TGTGCCAGCAGTGAATTCTTTGGGACAGGTATGAACGGGGCCAACGTCCTGACTTTC
>.|TRBV3-1|TRBJ2-1|.
CASSQRTSGFSYNEQFF
TGTGCCAGCAGCCAAAGGACGTCCGGGTTCTCCTACAATGAGCAGTTCTTC
>TRBD2|TRBV3-1|TRBJ2-1|few
CASSQDEWGGYNEQFF
TGTGCCAGCAGCCAAGATGAGTGGGGGGGATACAATGAGCAGTTCTTC
>.|TRBV5-1|TRBJ2-7|few
CASSFEWGGGEQYF
TGCGCCAGCAGCTTCGAATGGGGTGGTGGCGAGCAGTACTTC
>TRBD1|TRBV18|TRBJ2-7|.
CASSLFRDRGYEQYF
TGTGCCAGCTCACTATTCCGGGACAGGGGCTACGAGCAGTACTTC
>.|TRBV7-2|TRBJ1-1|few
CASSFSSGPNTEAFF
TGTGCCAGCAGCTTTTCCAGTGGCCCGAACACTGAAGCTTTCTTT
>.|TRBV4-2|TRBJ2-7|.
CAISTGPGCPQYF
TGTGCCATCAGCACCGGTCCCGGATGCCCGCAGTACTTC
>TRBD1|TRBV28|TRBJ1-1|.
CASSSGTGFVAEAFF
TGTGCCAGCAGTTCCGGGACAGGGTTTGTAGCTGAAGCTTTCTTT
>TRBD1|TRBV18|TRBJ2-1|few
CASSPLTGHTNEQFF
TGTGCCAGCTCACCATTGACAGGGCATACTAATGAGCAGTTCTTC
>.|TRBV6-1|TRBJ2-3|few
CASTRDLTDTQYF
TGTGCCAGCACCCGAGATTTGACAGATACGCAGTATTTT
>TRBD1|TRBV10-3|TRBJ1-1|many
CAISEHGTGGTEAFF
TGTGCCATCAGTGAGCACGGGACAGGCGGCACTGAAGCTTTCTTT
>.|TRBV7-8|TRBJ2-1|few
CASSLFRSSYNEQFF
TGTGCCAGCAGCTTATTTAGAAGCTCCTACAATGAGCAGTTCTTC
>.|TRBV12-3/TRBV12-4|TRBJ1-1|.
CASSSARSTEAFF
TGTGCCAGCAGTTCGGCGAGAAGCACTGAAGCTTTCTTT
>.|TRBV20-1|TRBJ2-7|.
CSARDQGQEYEQYF
TGCAGTGCTAGAGATCAGGGCCAGGAGTACGAGCAGTACTTC
>.|TRBV5-5|TRBJ2-5|many
CASSLPGAGQETQYF
TGTGCCAGCAGCTTGCCGGGAGCCGGGCAAGAGACCCAGTACTTC
>.|TRBV3-1|TRBJ2-5|.
CASSQTAPETQYF
TGTGCCAGCAGCCAGACCGCCCCGGAGACCCAGTACTTC
>.|TRBV5-1|TRBJ2-5|once
CASSLEFGGLGETQYF
TGCGCCAGCAGCTTGGAGTTCGGGGGCCTAGGGGAGACCCAGTACTTC
>.|TRBV12-3/TRBV12-4|TRBJ2-2|.
CGSRLQSTGELFF
TGTGGCAGCAGGCTTCAGAGTACCGGGGAGCTGTTTTTT
>.|TRBV20-1|TRBJ2-5|many
CSASPRTTQYF
TGCAGTGCTAGTCCCCGGACCACCCAGTACTTC
>TRBD2|TRBV10-1|TRBJ2-3|few
CASSDGGGTTDTQYF
TGCGCCAGCAGTGATGGCGGGGGGACCACAGATACGCAGTATTTT
>TRBD2|TRBV14|TRBJ2-1|.
CASSPLAGATAYNEQFF
TGTGCCAGCAGCCCACTAGCGGGAGCTACCGCCTACAATGAGCAGTTCTTC
>TRBD2|TRBV4-3|TRBJ2-2|few
CASSRTSGSTGELFF
TGCGCCAGCAGCCGAACTAGCGGGTCCACCGGGGAGCTGTTTTTT
>TRBD1|TRBV7-9|TRBJ2-2|few
CASSSTGQVITGELFF
TGTGCCAGCAGCTCCACGGGACAGGTGATCACCGGGGAGCTGTTTTTT